Listed here are 5 T cell receptor beta chains from one sample, sequenced in a study of shared clonotypes between healthy human individuals. Some clones are missing from TCRdb's copy, which holds only in-frame ones; the method was immunoSEQ multiplex PCR. The table shows some 2 million clones, with about 95% occurring only once. Only CD45RO-negative cells positively selected for CCR7 counted as naive CD8 cells, so terminally differentiated effector memory CD45RA+ cells were excluded. The source material was naive CD8+ T cells sorted from blood. The receptors here all came from a man younger than 35 in good health.

The chain joins TRBV27 to TRBJ2-7; D is ambiguous. The CDR3 length is 15 residues. The V and J ends lost 3 bases and 2 bases respectively, with 14 bases between them. Looked up from germline, CDR1 is MNHEY and CDR2 is SMNVEV (reference sequence). Here the CDR3 reads CASSFSRPRTYEQYF. CDR3 nucleotide sequence: TGTGCCAGCAGTTTTTCCCGGCCTAGAACCTACGAGCAGTACTTC.

Of note for this clone: Other DNA variants within this sample encode the same CDR3. The DNA for the CDR3 is TGTGCCAGCAGTTTAACCGGCGGGGGCGAGCAGTACTTC. The encoded protein is CASSLTGGGEQYF. V usage is TRBV27 and J usage is TRBJ2-7; 7 positions match TRBD2. V lost 2 bases to trimming and J lost 6 bases; unmatched junction nucleotides: 4. The germline V gene encodes CDR1 MNHEY and CDR2 SMNVEV (reference sequence). This CDR3 spans 13 amino acids.

This clone was seen only once. The chain carries TRBV13 and TRBJ2-7; D unclear. The germline gives CDR1 PRHDT, CDR2 FYEKMQ (reference sequence). With 1 base removed from V and 2 bases from J, the gap between germline ends came to 9 bases. The CDR3 runs to 14 residues. The CDR3 region has the DNA TGTGCCAGCAGCTTAGCGGACGGCCCCTACGAGCAGTACTTC. Translating it yields CASSLADGPYEQYF.

This chain uses TRBV27 with TRBJ1-6; possibly TRBD1 for D (5 bases). CDR3 length: 15 residues. Germline V lookup: CDR1 MNHEY, CDR2 SMNVEV (reference sequence). V lost 5 bases and J 7 bases, leaving 15 bases between the germline ends. CDR3 bases: TGTGCCAGCAGTCCCTACCAGGGTGGGAATTCACCCCTCCACTTT. Its protein is CASSPYQGGNSPLHF.

This rearrangement joins TRBV6-6 to TRBJ2-7, with D maybe TRBD2 (5 bases). Germline assignment: CDR1 MNHNY and CDR2 SVGAGI (reference sequence). The CDR3 totals 13 residues. V lost 2 bases to trimming and J lost 4 bases, with 9 bases between them. The CDR3 coding sequence is TGTGCCAGCAGTTACGCAGCGGTATACGAGCAGTACTTC. Translating gives CASSYAAVYEQYF.